These T cell receptor beta chains were read from a single sample in a study of early T cells in non-severe SARS-CoV-2 infection. TCRdb re-derived calls from the 5' RACE reads in MiXCR, one entry per CDR3 protein. The sample includes more than 65,000 distinct CDR3 sequences, roughly an eighth seen only once; the top ten take 1.3%. The sample consisted of whole blood. These receptors came from an adult who was a healthcare worker with PCR-confirmed SARS-CoV-2 infection or an uninfected control (not recorded which). Each CDR3 is given with its conserved first and last residue. Each record gives: V gene, D gene, clone size, J gene, CDR3 DNA, CDR3 protein. The D gene is left open where the match is weak. Not every row has a clone size; where given, it reads once, few, many or a size class.

>TRBV7-9|.|.|TRBJ2-1
TGTGCCAGCAGCTTATCCCCTCGTCAGGGGCAAAACAATGAGCAGTTCTTC
CASSLSPRQGQNNEQFF
>TRBV3-1|.|many|TRBJ1-5
TGTGCCAGCAGCCAAGATGTGGGAAATCAGCCCCAGCATTTT
CASSQDVGNQPQHF
>TRBV3-1|TRBD1|many|TRBJ2-1
TGTGCCAGCAGCCAAGGCTTCCTGACAGGGGAAAATGAGCAGTTCTTC
CASSQGFLTGENEQFF
>TRBV2|TRBD2|many|TRBJ2-3
TGTGCCAGCGCTTCTAGCGGGGGGGCGGTAAATACGCAGTATTTT
CASASSGGAVNTQYF
>TRBV6-2/TRBV6-3|TRBD1|many|TRBJ1-2
TGTGCCAGCAGTTACCGAACAGGGGGCATCTATGGCTACACCTTC
CASSYRTGGIYGYTF
>TRBV2|.|many|TRBJ2-2
TGTGCCAGCAGTCCCCGGACATTGTCCACCGGGGAGCTGTTTTTT
CASSPRTLSTGELFF
>TRBV6-5|.|many|TRBJ1-5
TGTGCCAGCAGTTACGGGGGGAAGGGGCCCCAGCATTTT
CASSYGGKGPQHF
>TRBV6-6|.|many|TRBJ2-1
TGTGCCAGCAGTTGGGATGGAAACAATGAGCAGTTCTTC
CASSWDGNNEQFF
>TRBV19|.|many|TRBJ1-4
TGTGCCAGTAGTCGATCACTTAATGAAAAACTGTTTTTT
CASSRSLNEKLFF
>TRBV6-6|.|.|TRBJ2-7
TGTGCCAGCAGTTGGGGACGGGGAAGAAGGTACAGATACGAGCAGTACTTC
CASSWGRGRRYRYEQYF